The T cell receptor (beta chain) described here comes from a study of blood T cell repertoires in COVID-19. Study overall: Collection of acute and convalescent COVID-19 samples took place in the United States, Italy and Spain.

Recovery meant two consecutive negative NP/OP PCR tests, professional clearance, or resolved symptoms. Only in-frame clones appear in the TCRdb table, and some are missing; sequencing was by immunoSEQ multiplex PCR. The sample yields hundreds of thousands of clones, roughly 89% seen once. The sequenced material came from PBMCs or T cells enriched from blood (not recorded which). The sequence came from a woman between 45 and 65 years old who had recovered from COVID-19.

The CDR3 is CSVEGPQNTEAFF. CDR3 bases: TGCAGCGTTGAGGGGCCGCAGAACACTGAAGCTTTCTTT. V usage is TRBV29-1 and J usage is TRBJ1-1, with a possible D match to TRBD1 (5 bases). Trimming removed 3 bases from V and 1 base from J, with 9 bases in between. The germline CDR1 and CDR2 sequences are SQVTM and ANQGSEA. This CDR3 has 13 amino acids.